Listed below are T cell receptor beta chains from one sample, sequenced in a study of human T cells and chemical hapten exposure. MiXCR was run by TCRdb on the RACE reads, yielding one entry per CDR3 protein. Of about 42,000 distinct CDR3 sequences listed, about 9.8% were seen once; the top ten hold 15%. The source was whole blood, collected in connection with sensitization to the hapten diphenylcyclopropenone (DPC). These receptor sequences come from a woman aged 40 to 50 with alopecia areata. Some clones in this sample may be carry-over from other donors' samples. Each CDR3 is given with its conserved first and last residue. A D gene is named only where the DNA matches it firmly. The size of a clone is reported for some rows only, either as once, few or many, or as a class for expanded clones.

clone_size: many; d_call: NA; v_call: TRBV6-1; j_call: TRBJ1-1; cdr3_nt: TGTGCCAGCAGTCCGGGACTCATGAACACTGAAGCTTTCTTT; cdr3_aa: CASSPGLMNTEAFF
clone_size: NA; d_call: NA; v_call: TRBV7-2; j_call: TRBJ2-7; cdr3_nt: TGTGCCAGCAGCTTAGCCGACCGGTCCTACGAGCAGTACTTC; cdr3_aa: CASSLADRSYEQYF
clone_size: NA; d_call: NA; v_call: TRBV4-1; j_call: TRBJ2-7; cdr3_nt: TGCGCCAGCAGCCTATGGGGACCGCGCGACGAGCAGTACTTC; cdr3_aa: CASSLWGPRDEQYF
clone_size: many; d_call: NA; v_call: TRBV20-1; j_call: TRBJ2-3; cdr3_nt: TGCAGTGCTAGAGATGCAGGGGGAGGGACAGATACGCAGTATTTT; cdr3_aa: CSARDAGGGTDTQYF
clone_size: NA; d_call: TRBD1; v_call: TRBV5-1; j_call: TRBJ1-5; cdr3_nt: TGCGCCAGCAGCTTGGGGGACAGGAGGCAGCCCCAGCATTTT; cdr3_aa: CASSLGDRRQPQHF
clone_size: many; d_call: NA; v_call: TRBV4-1; j_call: TRBJ2-7; cdr3_nt: TGCGCCAGCAGCCAAGTTGATAGTTACGAGCAGTACTTC; cdr3_aa: CASSQVDSYEQYF
clone_size: many; d_call: NA; v_call: TRBV2; j_call: TRBJ1-5; cdr3_nt: TGTGCCAGCAGTGAAGCGTGGGGACTGGAATATCACCCCCAGCATTTT; cdr3_aa: CASSEAWGLEYHPQHF
clone_size: many; d_call: NA; v_call: TRBV4-1; j_call: TRBJ2-5; cdr3_nt: TGCGCCAGCAGCCAAGCAGAGGTCCAGTACTTC; cdr3_aa: CASSQAEVQYF
clone_size: medium-sized; d_call: NA; v_call: TRBV11-2; j_call: TRBJ2-2; cdr3_nt: TGTGCCAGCAGCTTATCCAGGGGTTATACCGGGGAGCTGTTTTTT; cdr3_aa: CASSLSRGYTGELFF
clone_size: many; d_call: TRBD1; v_call: TRBV7-6; j_call: TRBJ2-5; cdr3_nt: TGTGCCAGCAGCCCTGGGACAGGTGGACAAGAGACCCAGTACTTC; cdr3_aa: CASSPGTGGQETQYF
clone_size: many; d_call: NA; v_call: TRBV29-1; j_call: TRBJ1-5; cdr3_nt: TGCAGCGTTGGCAATGGGGATGGGCAGCCCCAGCATTTT; cdr3_aa: CSVGNGDGQPQHF
clone_size: many; d_call: NA; v_call: TRBV18; j_call: TRBJ1-1; cdr3_nt: TGTGCCAGCTCACCATACCAGGGAAGTTCGGCTGAAGCTTTCTTT; cdr3_aa: CASSPYQGSSAEAFF
clone_size: NA; d_call: NA; v_call: TRBV2; j_call: TRBJ2-1; cdr3_nt: TGTGCCAGCAGTGGGGTGGTAGCTAACTATGAGCAGTTCTTC; cdr3_aa: CASSGVVANYEQFF
clone_size: NA; d_call: TRBD1; v_call: TRBV30; j_call: TRBJ1-2; cdr3_nt: TGTGCCTGGAACCCGGACAGGGAAGTTGGCTACACCTTC; cdr3_aa: CAWNPDREVGYTF
clone_size: many; d_call: NA; v_call: TRBV12-3/TRBV12-4; j_call: TRBJ2-5; cdr3_nt: TGTGCCAGCAGTTCAACGGGGGTCGGGGAGACCCAGTACTTC; cdr3_aa: CASSSTGVGETQYF
clone_size: many; d_call: TRBD2; v_call: TRBV7-9; j_call: TRBJ2-3; cdr3_nt: TGTGCCAGCAGCTTAGGGACTAGCGGCACAGATACGCAGTATTTT; cdr3_aa: CASSLGTSGTDTQYF
clone_size: few; d_call: NA; v_call: TRBV6-2/TRBV6-3; j_call: TRBJ1-5; cdr3_nt: TGTGCCAGCAGTTATTCGGAAAATCAGCCCCAGCATTTT; cdr3_aa: CASSYSENQPQHF
clone_size: many; d_call: NA; v_call: TRBV20-1; j_call: TRBJ2-5; cdr3_nt: TGCAGTGCGGGCAGCGCGATGGAGACCCAGTACTTC; cdr3_aa: CSAGSAMETQYF
clone_size: many; d_call: TRBD1; v_call: TRBV6-2/TRBV6-3; j_call: TRBJ2-7; cdr3_nt: TGTGCCAGCAGTTCGGGACAGCCAGGGAGCGAGCAGTACTTC; cdr3_aa: CASSSGQPGSEQYF
clone_size: few; d_call: NA; v_call: TRBV20-1; j_call: TRBJ2-7; cdr3_nt: TGCAGTGCTAGGAATGGAGACACAGGGCAGTACTTC; cdr3_aa: CSARNGDTGQYF
clone_size: many; d_call: NA; v_call: TRBV29-1; j_call: TRBJ2-5; cdr3_nt: TGCAGCGTGGAAATCACAAACGCCCAGTACTTC; cdr3_aa: CSVEITNAQYF
clone_size: few; d_call: TRBD1; v_call: TRBV4-1; j_call: TRBJ2-1; cdr3_nt: TGCGCCAGCAGCCAAGCCCCGGACAGGGTCTCCTACAATGAGCAGTTCTTC; cdr3_aa: CASSQAPDRVSYNEQFF
clone_size: many; d_call: NA; v_call: TRBV29-1; j_call: TRBJ2-2; cdr3_nt: TGCAGCGTGGCGCCAGGGGAGTCGGACACCGGGGAGCTGTTTTTT; cdr3_aa: CSVAPGESDTGELFF
clone_size: many; d_call: NA; v_call: TRBV9; j_call: TRBJ1-6; cdr3_nt: TGTGCCAGCAGCGTAGATACAGGTTCACCCCTCCACTTT; cdr3_aa: CASSVDTGSPLHF
clone_size: NA; d_call: NA; v_call: TRBV29-1; j_call: TRBJ2-3; cdr3_nt: TGCACCCCTCTCACAGTTACGCAGTATTTT; cdr3_aa: CTPLTVTQYF
clone_size: medium-sized; d_call: TRBD2; v_call: TRBV6-4; j_call: TRBJ2-3; cdr3_nt: TGTGCCAGCACCCCGACTAGCGGGGGGGGCACAGATACGCAGTATTTT; cdr3_aa: CASTPTSGGGTDTQYF
clone_size: few; d_call: NA; v_call: TRBV4-1; j_call: TRBJ1-3; cdr3_nt: TGCGCCAGCAGCCAAGACTCGGCGGGGAGGACTGGAAACACCATATATTTT; cdr3_aa: CASSQDSAGRTGNTIYF
clone_size: few; d_call: NA; v_call: TRBV7-2; j_call: TRBJ1-5; cdr3_nt: TGTGCCAGCAGCCACGGCCCCGATAGGCCCCAGCATTTT; cdr3_aa: CASSHGPDRPQHF
clone_size: NA; d_call: NA; v_call: TRBV29-1; j_call: TRBJ2-3; cdr3_nt: TGCAGCGTTGCCGGGAGCACAGATACGCAGTATTTT; cdr3_aa: CSVAGSTDTQYF
clone_size: many; d_call: NA; v_call: TRBV20-1; j_call: TRBJ1-1; cdr3_nt: TGCAGTGCTAGAATGGTGTCAGGGAACACTGAAGCTTTCTTT; cdr3_aa: CSARMVSGNTEAFF
clone_size: NA; d_call: TRBD1; v_call: TRBV3-1; j_call: TRBJ1-1; cdr3_nt: TGTGCCAGCAGCCGAGGGGGACAGTACACTGAAGCTTTCTTT; cdr3_aa: CASSRGGQYTEAFF
clone_size: many; d_call: TRBD1; v_call: TRBV2; j_call: TRBJ2-6; cdr3_nt: TGTGCCAGCAGTGACGACAGGGGGCTCCTATCTGGGGCCAACGTCCTGACTTTC; cdr3_aa: CASSDDRGLLSGANVLTF
clone_size: many; d_call: NA; v_call: TRBV28; j_call: TRBJ1-6; cdr3_nt: TGTGCCAGCAGAGTGGGACACAGCTCCTATAATTCACCCCTCCACTTT; cdr3_aa: CASRVGHSSYNSPLHF
clone_size: many; d_call: NA; v_call: TRBV7-3; j_call: TRBJ2-1; cdr3_nt: TGTGCCAGCAGCTTAATCGGGGTGAGTGAGCAGTTCTTC; cdr3_aa: CASSLIGVSEQFF
clone_size: many; d_call: NA; v_call: TRBV10-2; j_call: TRBJ1-2; cdr3_nt: TGCGCCAGCAGTGAAGGACTCGATGGCTACACCTTC; cdr3_aa: CASSEGLDGYTF
clone_size: many; d_call: NA; v_call: TRBV20-1; j_call: TRBJ2-3; cdr3_nt: TGCAGTGCACCGATCGGGGGGCCAGATACGCAGTATTTT; cdr3_aa: CSAPIGGPDTQYF
clone_size: many; d_call: TRBD1; v_call: TRBV4-3; j_call: TRBJ2-5; cdr3_nt: TGCGCCAGCAGCCAGACCTCCGGGACAGAGAAAGAGACCCAGTACTTC; cdr3_aa: CASSQTSGTEKETQYF
clone_size: many; d_call: TRBD2; v_call: TRBV6-5; j_call: TRBJ2-4; cdr3_nt: TGTGCCAGCAGTACGGGGAGGGGAGCCAAAAACATTCAGTACTTC; cdr3_aa: CASSTGRGAKNIQYF
clone_size: NA; d_call: TRBD2; v_call: TRBV5-4; j_call: TRBJ2-7; cdr3_nt: TGTGCCAGCAGCTTCTTAGCCCTCCAGCGGGGGCCCTCCTACGAGCAGTACTTC; cdr3_aa: CASSFLALQRGPSYEQYF
clone_size: many; d_call: NA; v_call: TRBV2; j_call: TRBJ2-4; cdr3_nt: TGTGCCAGCAGTGGAAATAAGGACGTCCAGGTCAAAAACATTCAGTACTTC; cdr3_aa: CASSGNKDVQVKNIQYF
clone_size: many; d_call: TRBD2; v_call: TRBV7-6; j_call: TRBJ2-5; cdr3_nt: TGTGCCAGCAGCTTAGGGTCTAGCGGGGGACAAGAGACCCAGTACTTC; cdr3_aa: CASSLGSSGGQETQYF
clone_size: many; d_call: NA; v_call: TRBV20-1; j_call: TRBJ2-2; cdr3_nt: TGCAGTGTCTCCGAAGGCGACGGGGAGCTGTTTTTT; cdr3_aa: CSVSEGDGELFF